This record looks at one T cell receptor beta chain sequence and its context. V was trimmed by 8 bases and J by 0 bases, leaving 16 bases between them. The CDR3 length is 15 residues. Germline V gene lookup returns CDR1 LNHDA and CDR2 SQIVND (reference sequence). Individuals aged about 18 to 89 years were recruited from some 26 US areas. Participant-given clinical history determined each cohort assignment. Each exposed participant met a COVID-19 case in the 2 weeks preceding study entry. Clones were sequenced by immunoSEQ multiplex PCR, and TCRdb holds only the in-frame ones, with some missing. The sample carries a few hundred thousand clones, roughly 80% recorded once. This sample is part of a study of blood T cell repertoires in COVID-19. On the study more broadly: Nucleic acid was either cDNA or gDNA, and it came from T cells, B-cell-depleted T cells, or PBMCs.

Sequencing used PBMCs or T cells enriched from blood (not recorded which). The origin of this receptor is a man aged 35-49 years who had been exposed to COVID-19. The V and J genes are TRBV19 and TRBJ2-5, with D possibly being TRBD1 (5 bases). This CDR3 is CASLPQGAYQETQYF. CDR3 in DNA: TGTGCCAGTCTCCCTCAGGGCGCGTACCAAGAGACCCAGTACTTC.